A single sample gave rise to the 22 T cell receptor beta chains below, sequenced in a study of blood T cell repertoires in COVID-19. Clones were read by immunoSEQ multiplex PCR, and TCRdb kept only the in-frame ones, dropping some. The repertoire holds more than 300,000 clones, with roughly 86% as singletons. Sequencing input: peripheral blood. The receptor set was obtained from a woman in her twenties or thirties with COVID-19, enrolled during active disease.

CDR3 nucleotides: TGTGCCAGCAGCTTGGGGGACAGGGACACCGGGGAGCTGTTTTTT. Its protein product is CASSLGDRDTGELFF. V is TRBV5-4 and J is TRBJ2-2; 9 positions agree with TRBD1. The CDR3 extends over 15 amino acids. The germline gives CDR1 SGHNT, CDR2 YYREEE (reference sequence). J was trimmed by 3 bases and V by 0 bases; bases with no gene match: 0.

This chain uses TRBV9 with TRBJ2-3, with 9 positions matching TRBD1. The CDR3 totals 15 residues. J was trimmed by 4 bases and V by 4 bases; bases with no gene match: 7. The germline V gene encodes CDR1 SGDLS and CDR2 YYNGEE. CDR3 sequence: CASSPDRGVADTQYF. DNA of the CDR3: TGTGCCAGCAGCCCAGACAGGGGGGTGGCAGATACGCAGTATTTT. The variable domain in full, with the rest retrieved from reference TRBV9 and TRBJ2-3, is DSGVTQTPKHLITATGQRVTLRCSPRSGDLSVYWYQQSLDQGLQFLIQYYNGEERAKGNILERFSAQQFPDLHSELNLSSLELGDSALYFCASSPDRGVADTQYFGPGTRLTVL.

In its sample, this clone was seen once. The V and J genes are TRBV4-3 and TRBJ1-5; 9 nucleotides agree with TRBD1. The V and J ends lost 5 bases and 1 base, in that order; junction bases with no gene match: 3. Germline V CDR1 and CDR2: LGHNA, YSLEER. The CDR3 covers 15 residues. The CDR3 sequence: CASSSDRGSNQPQHF. In DNA form, the CDR3 reads TGCGCCAGCAGCTCGGACAGGGGCAGCAATCAGCCCCAGCATTTT.

J is TRBJ1-5 and V is TRBV6-1; D ambiguous. Germline loops: CDR1 MNHNS, CDR2 SASEGT. V dropped 2 bases and J dropped 13 bases, with 12 bases sitting between them. The CDR3 sequence is 12 residues long. CDR3 region: CASSESGYRQHF. Written as DNA, the CDR3 is TGTGCCAGCAGTGAAAGTGGATACAGACAGCATTTT.

The gene calls are TRBV30 and TRBJ2-2, with 11 bases lining up with TRBD2. The junction had 5 bases not matched to a gene; V was cut back by 0 bases and J by 5 bases. There are 16 residues in the CDR3. Germline CDR1 reads GTSNPN; CDR2 reads SVGIG (reference sequence). CDR3 sequence: CAWSVGSSGGTGELFF. In DNA form, the CDR3 reads TGTGCCTGGAGTGTCGGGTCTAGCGGGGGGACCGGGGAGCTGTTTTTT. Full variable domain (remainder filled in from reference TRBV30 and TRBJ2-2): SQTIHQWPATLVQPVGSPLSLECTVEGTSNPNLYWYRQAAGRGLQLLFYSVGIGQISSEVPQNLSASRPQDRQFILSSKKLLLSDSGFYLCAWSVGSSGGTGELFFGEGSRLTVL.

The DNA for the CDR3 is TGTGCCAGCAGCTTACTTCGGACTAAGAACACCGGGGAGCTGTTTTTT. Translation gives CASSLLRTKNTGELFF. This sequence joins TRBV11-2 and TRBJ2-2, with a weak D call TRBD2 (6 bases). Between the trimmed V and J ends, which lost 2 bases and 1 base, there was a span of 11 bases. This CDR3 contains 16 residues. Germline lookup yields CDR1 SGHAT and CDR2 FQNNGV. Filled out from reference TRBV11-2 and TRBJ2-2, the complete variable domain reads EAGVAQSPRYKIIEKRQSVAFWCNPISGHATLYWYQQILGQGPKLLIQFQNNGVVDDSQLPKDRFSAERLKGVDSTLKIQPAKLEDSAVYLCASSLLRTKNTGELFFGEGSRLTVL.

This clone was found a few times. This rearrangement joins TRBV6-5 to TRBJ2-5, with TRBD2 matching over 8 bases. From germline, CDR1 is MNHEY and CDR2 SVGAGI. The V and J ends lost 4 bases and 2 bases, in that order; junction bases with no gene match: 6. The CDR3 consists of 15 residues. The CDR3 spells CASSSAAGDQETQYF. CDR3 sequence (DNA): TGTGCCAGCAGTTCGGCAGCGGGAGATCAAGAGACCCAGTACTTC.

The chain links TRBV9 to TRBJ2-1; 14 bases are shared with TRBD2. This CDR3 has 19 amino acids. The V and J ends lost 2 bases and 10 bases, in that order; junction bases with no gene match: 17. The germline gives CDR1 SGDLS, CDR2 YYNGEE. The CDR3 spells CASSVPKTSGGARGEEQFF. CDR3 coding DNA: TGTGCCAGCAGCGTCCCAAAGACTAGCGGGGGGGCTCGTGGGGAGGAGCAGTTCTTC.

The chain carries TRBV2 and TRBJ1-1, with TRBD1 matching 9 bases. Trimming cost V 5 bases and J 5 bases; bases outside gene matches: 3. The length of the CDR3 is 13 residues. Per germline, CDR1 SNHLY and CDR2 FYNNEI. CDR3 nucleotides: TGTGCCAGCAGTTTGGGGACAGGGACTGAAGCTTTCTTT. Protein sequence: CASSLGTGTEAFF.

The gene calls are TRBV18 and TRBJ2-7; 11 bases line up with TRBD1. Losses at the gene ends were 5 bases for V and 2 bases for J; bases not matched to a gene: 5. This CDR3 has 15 residues. Germline CDR1 and CDR2: KGHSH and LQKENI. CDR3 loop: CASSIGQGAAYEQYF. The CDR3 DNA follows: TGTGCCAGCTCAATCGGACAGGGGGCCGCCTACGAGCAGTACTTC.

The rearrangement joins TRBV6-5 to TRBJ2-1; 7 nucleotides agree with TRBD1. From germline, CDR1 is MNHEY and CDR2 SVGAGI. The CDR3 loop spans 13 amino acids. The junction had 6 bases not matched to a gene; V was cut back by 6 bases and J by 7 bases. The CDR3 sequence is CASRVTGLNEQFF. Written as DNA, the CDR3 is TGTGCCAGCAGGGTGACAGGGCTTAATGAGCAGTTCTTC.

J is TRBJ2-5 and V is TRBV27; maybe TRBD1 (6 bases). The germline V gene encodes CDR1 MNHEY and CDR2 SMNVEV (reference sequence). The CDR3 covers 14 residues. V shed 3 bases and J shed 1 base, with 9 bases lying between them. The CDR3 here is CASSFQGSQETQYF. For the CDR3, the DNA is TGTGCCAGCAGTTTTCAGGGGTCCCAAGAGACCCAGTACTTC.

The gene calls are TRBV18 and TRBJ2-6; 8 bases map to TRBD1. The CDR3 sequence is 19 residues long. V shed 0 bases and J 2 bases; nucleotides not matched to a gene: 9. CDR1 is KGHSH, CDR2 LQKENI, per germline. CDR3 nucleotide sequence: TGTGCCAGCTCACCACCGTGGAGGAGCAGGGGGCCTGGGGCCAACGTCCTGACTTTC. It specifies CASSPPWRSRGPGANVLTF.

V usage is TRBV6-5 and J usage is TRBJ2-1; 8 nucleotides align to TRBD2. Germline assignment: CDR1 MNHEY and CDR2 SVGAGI. With 8 bases clipped from V and 4 bases from J, the junction kept 7 bases outside the gene matches. There are 14 residues in the CDR3. CDR3 nucleotide sequence: TGTGCCAGCTCGGGACTAGAGGCGTACAATGAGCAGTTCTTC. Protein product: CASSGLEAYNEQFF.

The chain employs TRBV7-9 and TRBJ2-5; D might be TRBD1 (5 bases). Germline V gene data show CDR1 as SEHNR and CDR2 as FQNEAQ (reference sequence). CDR3 length equals 13 residues. Trimming shortened V by 5 bases and J by 3 bases, and 10 bases separated the two germline ends. CDR3 residues: CASSMGRKETQYF. CDR3 in DNA: TGTGCCAGCAGCATGGGGCGCAAAGAGACCCAGTACTTC.

The table lists this clone with a few counts. The chain recombines TRBV7-9 with TRBJ2-7, with a weak D call TRBD2 (7 bases). This CDR3 region has 15 residues. The V gene's germline CDR1 is SEHNR and CDR2 FQNEAQ (reference sequence). V shed 1 base and J shed 4 bases, with 14 bases lying between them. The CDR3 DNA sequence: TGTGCCAGCAGCTTAGAGGGGGGGAATGGGTACGAGCAGTACTTC. Protein sequence: CASSLEGGNGYEQYF.

V and J are TRBV10-2 and TRBJ1-6; D is possibly TRBD1 (5 bases). CDR3 length equals 15 residues. The germline V and J ends were trimmed by 8 bases and 3 bases, with 14 bases remaining between them. Germline CDR1 is WSHSY and CDR2 is SAAADI. CDR3 region: CASAAWDFYNSPLHF. The CDR3, as DNA: TGCGCCAGCGCGGCCTGGGACTTCTATAATTCACCCCTCCACTTT.

This chain joins TRBV18 and TRBJ2-3; the match to TRBD2 covers 9 bases. The CDR3 is 15 residues long. Germline trimming cut 3 bases from V and 1 base from J; bases unmatched to any gene: 2. Germline-derived CDR1 and CDR2 are KGHSH and LQKENI. The CDR3 DNA reads TGTGCCAGCTCACCTAGCGGGGGAGGCACAGATACGCAGTATTTT. Amino acid sequence: CASSPSGGGTDTQYF.

CDR3 in DNA: TGTGCCAGCCAGAGGACCGGAACAGGCGGCCGACAGTACTTC. This encodes CASQRTGTGGRQYF. The rearrangement links TRBV6-5 to TRBJ2-5, with a possible D match to TRBD1 (5 bases). Germline CDR1 reads MNHEY; CDR2 reads SVGAGI. The V and J ends lost 8 bases and 11 bases respectively, with 24 bases between them. The CDR3 is 14 residues long.

This clone was recorded only once. V usage is TRBV2 and J usage is TRBJ1-1, with D uncertain. Germline V gene data show CDR1 as SNHLY and CDR2 as FYNNEI. CDR3 length: 17 residues. The V end was cut by 7 bases, the J end by 3 bases, with 24 bases between. Here the CDR3 DNA reads TGTGCCAGCATCCCGCGGAACTTAATCCGGGTGGACACTGAAGCTTTCTTT. This gives the protein CASIPRNLIRVDTEAFF.

V and J are TRBV6-2 or TRBV6-3 and TRBJ1-1; the match to TRBD1 covers 9 bases. CDR3 size: 14 residues. V lost 7 bases and J lost 4; bases outside the gene matches: 7. CDR1 MNHEY and CDR2 SVGEGT come from the germline V gene. The CDR3, as DNA: TGTGCCAGCACCCCACAGGGGGCGGTCACTGAAGCTTTCTTT. Its protein product is CASTPQGAVTEAFF.

The chain has TRBV7-2 and TRBJ1-6; possibly TRBD1 for D (6 bases). Germline loops: CDR1 SGHTA, CDR2 FQGNSA. The V gene lost 5 bases and the J gene lost 8 bases, with 16 bases spanning the gap. The CDR3 spans 15 residues. The CDR3 here is CASSRDTFDYSPLHF. Written as DNA, the CDR3 is TGTGCCAGCAGCCGGGACACGTTTGATTATTCACCCCTCCACTTT.